This T cell receptor beta chain is from a study of blood T cell repertoires in COVID-19. The CDR3 covers 14 residues. Germline V CDR1 and CDR2: MNHEY, SVGEGT. V was clipped by 0 bases and J by 4 bases, with 10 bases between them. This clone was found once. Profiled with immunoSEQ multiplex PCR; TCRdb holds only in-frame clones, not every one. The sample consists of approximately 200,000 clones, about 79% of them appearing once. V and J are TRBV6-2 or TRBV6-3 and TRBJ2-7; a weak D match, TRBD1 (6 bases). The sequenced sample consisted of PBMCs or T cells enriched from blood (not recorded which). The receptor was derived from a woman aged 40 to 49 with acute COVID-19. The CDR3 DNA is TGTGCCAGCAGTTACTCGGGACAAAGTTACGAGCAGTACTTC. Protein product: CASSYSGQSYEQYF.